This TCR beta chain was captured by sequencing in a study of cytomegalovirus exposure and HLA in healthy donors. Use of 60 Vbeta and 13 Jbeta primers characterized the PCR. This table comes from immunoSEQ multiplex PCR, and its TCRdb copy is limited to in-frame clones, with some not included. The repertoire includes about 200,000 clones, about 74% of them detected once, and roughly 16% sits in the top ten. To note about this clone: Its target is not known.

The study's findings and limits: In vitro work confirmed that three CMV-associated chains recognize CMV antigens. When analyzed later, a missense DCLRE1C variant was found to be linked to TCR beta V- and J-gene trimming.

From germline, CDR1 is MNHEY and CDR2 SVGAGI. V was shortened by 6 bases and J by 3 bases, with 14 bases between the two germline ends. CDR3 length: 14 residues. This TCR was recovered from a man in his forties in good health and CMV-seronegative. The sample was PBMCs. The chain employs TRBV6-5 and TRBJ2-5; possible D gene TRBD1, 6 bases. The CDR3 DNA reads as TGTGCCAGCAGCCTTGGACAGCTCGAAGAGACCCAGTACTTC. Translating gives CASSLGQLEETQYF.